Sequencing of this T cell receptor beta chain was carried out in a study of T-cell reconstitution after alpha-beta-depleted transplantation in children (TCRdb year 2016). General notes on the study: Using TCR repertoire profiling, the study quantitatively followed how T-cell immune reconstitution unfolded in children after TCRalphabeta/CD19-depleted allogeneic hematopoietic cell transplantation.

CDR1 MNHEY and CDR2 SVGAGI were looked up in the germline V gene. The trim is 7 bases for V and 7 bases for J, with a gap of 11 bases between the germline ends. The CDR3, from cysteine to phenylalanine, totals 12 residues. The entry retains the CDR3 DNA only, 36 bases that are in frame from base 1. The library was prepared using PCR. The sample was run on an Illumina HiSeq 2500. To normalize quantification of the TCRbeta repertoire, the TCR libraries were built with molecular barcoding that relied on unique molecular identifiers. Through fastp at Q25 and MiXCR, TCRdb rebuilt clones from the public reads, retaining in-frame beta chains. All rows with the same CDR3 protein become a single entry with the most common DNA and genes. Counted in this sample were about 610,000 distinct CDR3 sequences; about 10% of them appeared once. The top ten constitute less than 5% of the sample. This clonotype has just a few counts. The target of this receptor is not known. Base qualities are not recorded, but no much larger clone differs from it by a single base.

The source of this sequence is a human donor who donated a stem cell graft to a child with acute myeloid leukemia. The sample was PBMCs from the stem cell graft donor, taken from the stem cell graft. This sequence uses TRBV6-5 and TRBJ1-3, with the D gene not clear enough to name. The bases read TGTGCCAGCACCCTTGGAAGGAACACCATATATTTT. Protein translation: CASTLGRNTIYF.